Sequencing of this T cell receptor (beta chain) was carried out in a study of beta chain features in type 1 diabetes. Regarding the study as a whole: In the patient group, naive, central memory and Treg TCRB repertoires seemed more alike than in the healthy donor group.

The ends were cut back, 0 bases at V and 1 base at J, with 8 bases in the middle. CDR3 size: 15 residues. Looked up from germline, CDR1 is SGDLS and CDR2 is YYNGEE. Isolated RNA was reverse transcribed in full, so expressed TCRB transcripts were sequenced. Data came from immunoSEQ multiplex PCR; TCRdb stores just in-frame clones and leaves some out. The sample lists hundreds of thousands of clones, over 25% occurring once. This clone came up a few times. What it binds is not known. Using CD45RO/CCR7/CD25/CD127/CD95/CD27, CD4+ naive, central memory, regulatory and stem cell-like memory cells were sorted. Populations obtained by sorting all exceeded 95% purity.

This sequence was found in a man between 18 and 29 years old in good health. V gene TRBV9 combines with J gene TRBJ1-3, with D unresolved. Sequencing was carried out using naive CD4+ T cells from blood. In nucleotides, the CDR3 is TGTGCCAGCAGCGTAGGCGGCGCTTCTGGAAACACCATATATTTT. Its protein product is CASSVGGASGNTIYF.